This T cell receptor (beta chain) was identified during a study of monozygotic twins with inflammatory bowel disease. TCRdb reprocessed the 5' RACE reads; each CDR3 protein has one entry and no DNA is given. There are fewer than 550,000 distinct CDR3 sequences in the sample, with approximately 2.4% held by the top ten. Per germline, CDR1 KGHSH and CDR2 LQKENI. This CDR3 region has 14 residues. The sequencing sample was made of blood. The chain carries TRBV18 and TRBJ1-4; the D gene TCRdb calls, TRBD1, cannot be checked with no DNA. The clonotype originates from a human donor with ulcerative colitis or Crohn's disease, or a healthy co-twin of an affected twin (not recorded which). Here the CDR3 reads CASSPRDRDEKLFF.